This T cell receptor beta chain comes out of a study of monozygotic twins with inflammatory bowel disease. General study results and limits: People with IBD had fewer clonotypes in common with others than healthy twins did, especially with disease activity.

Each TCR library used around 4,000 ng of total RNA. Template switching was used to attach UMIs, which incorporated a 6-nucleotide sample barcode. Nested PCRs (about 15 and 9 cycles, two total) were applied to TCRalpha and TCRbeta cDNA. TCRdb reprocessed the 5' RACE reads, with one entry per CDR3 protein and no DNA. The specimen's table records some 400,000 distinct CDR3 sequences. On this clonotype itself: What it binds is not known.

The sequenced material came from blood. The TCR was taken from a human donor with ulcerative colitis or Crohn's disease, or a healthy co-twin of an affected twin (not recorded which).

CDR3: CSARDRAIGAFF. The chain employs TRBV20-1 and TRBJ1-1; TCRdb gives TRBD1 as the D gene, but with no DNA this cannot be confirmed. The CDR3 is 12 amino acids. CDR1 is DFQATT, CDR2 SNEGSKA, per germline (reference sequence).